Listed below are T cell receptor beta chains from one sample, sequenced in a study of memory CD4+ T cells and cytomegalovirus serostatus. Produced via immunoSEQ multiplex PCR; TCRdb's table is partial and in-frame only. The sample includes under 50,000 clones, 60% to 80% of them seen just once. Sequenced input: memory CD4+ T cells from blood. The source is an adult in good health and CMV-seropositive. Each CDR3 is given without its conserved first and last residue. Fields, in order: clone size, V gene, CDR3 protein. Size tells how often a clone was seen (once, few, many) or the class of an expanded clone, and some rows leave it out.

. TRBV7-7 ASSPRADSTGELF
few TRBV4-2 ASSPGGRRGPDTQY
. TRBV25-1 ASSGFSGAGELF
few TRBV18 ASSPPRDTPSTDTQY
. TRBV2 ASSQEAGFSYEQY
. TRBV5-4 ASSLGAGEQY
. TRBV5-1 ASSPGQFMNTGELF
once TRBV7-3 ASSLTATSGDGELF
once TRBV9 ASSVASSNYNEQF
. TRBV7-8 ASSLDQGRYGYT
once TRBV11-2 ASSSGLAGGQETQY
. TRBV10-1 ASRRTSGDADTQY
few TRBV7-9 ASIGVVGTEAF
. TRBV9 ASSLTGGGQF
once TRBV7-2 ASSLASGPQETQY
. TRBV7-6 ASSHDSATNEKLF
. TRBV18 ASSPNQVGSTEAF
. TRBV7-8 ASSLGRTASYEQY
. TRBV4-3 ASSPYRETNSPLH
. TRBV19 ASEITAGYFTYGYT
. TRBV21-1 ASSTGGNTEAF
. TRBV6-5 ASSHDRAVDEQF
. TRBV7-8 ASSLAGSSYNEQF
. TRBV5-8 ASSLGTSGLDTQY
. TRBV7-9 ASSLFRDRTYNEQF
. TRBV6-5 ASTPPSGQVGEQY
. TRBV7-2 ASSADSRFDYGYT
. TRBV7-2 ASSLATGWDSPLH
few TRBV6-1 ASSVSGNTIY